This TCR beta chain came from a study of T cells of healthy individuals. Trimming pared 8 bases from V and 6 bases from J, leaving 17 bases between. The CDR3 contains 13 residues. The germline gives CDR1 MNHEY, CDR2 SMNVEV (reference sequence). TCRdb used MiXCR to reprocess the 5' RACE reads, holding one entry per CDR3 protein. The sample holds about 57,000 distinct CDR3 sequences, around 16% seen once. The sequence derives from a human donor in good health. V gene TRBV27 combines with J gene TRBJ2-7, with a possible D match to TRBD1 (5 bases). The CDR3 sequence: CASRTRVLSEQYF. The CDR3 nucleotides are TGTGCCAGCCGTACCAGGGTGCTCTCCGAGCAGTACTTC.